These T cell receptor beta chains were read from a single sample in a study of blood T cell repertoires in COVID-19. Assay: immunoSEQ multiplex PCR; the TCRdb copy retains only in-frame clones and omits some. Of 390,000 or so clones in the sample, just over 85% are singletons; the top ten hold approximately 1.4%. Sequencing was performed on peripheral blood. All receptors come from a woman aged 25 to 39 with active or convalescent COVID-19. CDR3s include the opening cysteine and the closing phenylalanine or tryptophan. The D gene is left open where the match is weak.

J,V,D,CDR3
TRBJ2-3,TRBV2,.,CASSERRSGDTQYF
TRBJ2-7,TRBV5-1,TRBD1,CASSSVDRVGYEQYF
TRBJ2-2,TRBV4-1,.,CASSGQTNTGELFF
TRBJ1-1,TRBV3-1/TRBV3-2,.,CASSQDYAGVAEAFF
TRBJ1-2,TRBV28,TRBD1,CASSPRTGGTNYGYTF
TRBJ2-5,TRBV10-3,.,CAIRPQANEETQYF
TRBJ1-4,TRBV27,.,CASSFVGQNEKLFF
TRBJ1-2,TRBV10-1,TRBD1,CASSPGQAGGYTF
TRBJ2-2,TRBV6-5,TRBD1,CASGTGQGNTGELFF
TRBJ1-4,TRBV5-1,TRBD1,CASSFPGGDGGELFF
TRBJ2-7,TRBV12-3/TRBV12-4,.,CASSFVGVHEQYF
TRBJ1-1,TRBV10-3,TRBD1,CAISEERGRGTEAFF
TRBJ1-1,TRBV3-1/TRBV3-2,.,CASSQGASSEAFF
TRBJ1-2,TRBV28,TRBD1,CASRTGTAYGYTF
TRBJ1-4,TRBV9,TRBD1,CASSVEGTGDEKLFF
TRBJ2-2,TRBV23-1,TRBD2,CASSQSPGTSGHANTGELFF
TRBJ1-1,TRBV2,.,CASRRASGAFF
TRBJ1-2,TRBV7-9,TRBD1,CASSLGTTGGPNYGYTF
TRBJ1-6,TRBV5-1,TRBD1,CASRQRDRDNSPLHF
TRBJ1-5,TRBV19,TRBD1,CASSPRSTGPLNF
TRBJ1-2,TRBV4-1,TRBD1,CASSQRHGTGVSRGGGYTF
TRBJ2-1,TRBV30,.,CAWSALAEGYNEQFF
TRBJ2-2,TRBV28,.,CASSPNKWGDTGELFF
TRBJ1-6,TRBV5-1,.,CASTLQGDNSPLHF
TRBJ2-3,TRBV11-2,.,CASSLTWRAETDTQYF
TRBJ2-1,TRBV13,.,CASSLEATADSYNEQFF
TRBJ1-3,TRBV5-1,TRBD1,CASSFRTGASGNTIYF
TRBJ1-6,TRBV13,TRBD1,CASSQRPGQLNSPLHF
TRBJ1-4,TRBV3-1/TRBV3-2,TRBD1,CASRMTGGEEKLFF
TRBJ2-6,TRBV5-1,.,CASSLVGGSAGANVLTF
TRBJ2-2,TRBV2,TRBD1,CASKGQGGTGELFF
TRBJ1-1,TRBV10-2,.,CASSENRVGNTEAFF
TRBJ1-2,TRBV5-1,TRBD1,CASSSRGQGKYGYTF
TRBJ2-1,TRBV13,.,CASSLGTGFSYNEQFF
TRBJ2-5,TRBV10-3,TRBD1,CAIRPGQGAETQYF
TRBJ1-1,TRBV5-5,TRBD1,CASSLLTGLNTEAFF
TRBJ2-3,TRBV5-1,TRBD1,CASSFGRGPDTQYF
TRBJ2-5,TRBV2,TRBD1,CASKGQPQETQYF
TRBJ1-2,TRBV2,.,CASSRDTINYGYTF
TRBJ1-2,TRBV20-1,TRBD1,CSAWDSGYTF
TRBJ1-4,TRBV3-1/TRBV3-2,TRBD1,CASSAGRGLAATNEKLFF
TRBJ1-1,TRBV18,.,CASSPSETEAFF
TRBJ1-1,TRBV12-3/TRBV12-4,.,CASSPRGGAEAFF
TRBJ2-3,TRBV6-5,TRBD1,CASLKDRAADTQYF
TRBJ2-1,TRBV6-5,TRBD1,CASSRTGGNEQFF
TRBJ2-1,TRBV6-5,.,CASSELSSYNEQFF
TRBJ2-5,TRBV3-1/TRBV3-2,TRBD2,CASSQAFSLAGGTETQYF
TRBJ1-3,TRBV19,.,CASSIDRSGGTGNTIYF
TRBJ1-2,TRBV29-1,TRBD1,CSVGAGTGGYTF
TRBJ1-2,TRBV6-5,.,CASTLGGSPLGYTF
TRBJ1-1,TRBV7-9,.,CASSLGMNTEAFF
TRBJ1-1,TRBV9,.,CASSRGVNAEAFF
TRBJ2-2,TRBV9,TRBD2,CASSPRGGNTGELFF
TRBJ1-2,TRBV10-1,.,CASSESAGDHYGYTF